This T cell receptor beta chain was recorded in a study of blood T cells in healthy people across ages. For the second PCR, which ran for about 7 to 11 cycles, a sample-barcoded 5' primer and a J-beta primer mix were used. TCRdb reprocessed the 5' RACE reads via MiXCR and lists one record per CDR3 protein. The sample consists of 1.5 million to 2 million distinct CDR3 sequences, around half of them appearing once. The germline V gene encodes CDR1 LNHDA and CDR2 SQIVND (reference sequence). The CDR3 is 17 amino acids. J was trimmed by 7 bases and V by 4 bases; bases with no gene match: 16. The V gene is TRBV19, the J gene TRBJ1-5; 7 nucleotides agree with TRBD1. The TCR sequence derives from a woman between 40 and 50 years old in good health. The sample comprised blood. The CDR3 loop reads CASSTPLDREGRQPQHF. CDR3 DNA sequence: TGTGCCAGTAGTACTCCGCTTGACAGGGAAGGACGGCAGCCCCAGCATTTT.